This record looks at one TCR beta chain sequence and its context. Its antigen is still unknown. The data derive from a study of T cell responses to AZD1222 COVID-19 vaccine. Study-wide findings and caveats: Possibly, clonal diversity was underestimated; donors were largely white British and included more females. After two AZD1222 doses, spike-specific TCR breadth and depth rose versus day 0.

Germline values: CDR1 LGHNT, CDR2 FRNRAP. Trimming shortened V by 7 bases and J by 8 bases, and 9 bases separated the two germline ends. The CDR3 spans 11 residues. TCRdb's copy holds only in-frame clones and misses some; the assay was immunoSEQ multiplex PCR. The table shows roughly 140,000 clones, with around 89% occurring only once. The sequence was obtained from an adult in good health. The J gene is TRBJ2-1, the V gene TRBV12-5; possible D gene TRBD2, 5 bases. This specimen consisted of peripheral blood, obtained on day 0 of AZD1222 vaccination. The DNA for the CDR3 is TGTGCTAGTGCACGGGGTGATGAGCAGTTCTTC. It codes for CASARGDEQFF.